This T cell receptor beta chain was observed in a study of blood T cell repertoires in COVID-19. The assay was immunoSEQ multiplex PCR, and TCRdb's table has in-frame clones only and misses some. The sample has 150,000 to 200,000 clones, over 80% seen once. The CDR3 length is 16 residues. Germline lookup yields CDR1 SGHVS and CDR2 FQNEAQ. Trimming left V 2 bases short and J 7 bases short, with 17 bases between. Material: PBMCs or T cells enriched from blood (not recorded which). This chain connects TRBV7-8 to TRBJ1-4; TRBD1 is a possible D gene (6 bases). The sequence was obtained from a woman aged 55-70 years who had recovered from COVID-19. In nucleotides, the CDR3 is TGTGCCAGCAGCTTATTTGGGGGCGGTGGTGGTGAAAAACTGTTTTTT. As protein: CASSLFGGGGGEKLFF.